Sequencing of this T cell receptor beta chain was carried out in a study of T cell changes during pregnancy in multiple sclerosis. The CDR3 has 14 residues. From germline, CDR1 is SGHRS and CDR2 YFSETQ. Deletions cut 2 bases from V and 8 bases from J, with 14 bases between. Sequencing was performed with immunoSEQ multiplex PCR; in TCRdb, only in-frame clones are kept and a portion is missing. The table includes 58,000 or so clones, approximately 89% detected once. Sequencing used peripheral blood, obtained after pregnancy. V gene TRBV5-1 combines with J gene TRBJ2-1; weak D call: TRBD2 (5 bases). This sequence was found in a female donor with multiple sclerosis, enrolled in a pregnancy study. The CDR3 loop reads CASSLSPPRDEQFF. CDR3 nucleotides: TGCGCCAGCAGCTTAAGCCCGCCGAGGGATGAGCAGTTCTTC.